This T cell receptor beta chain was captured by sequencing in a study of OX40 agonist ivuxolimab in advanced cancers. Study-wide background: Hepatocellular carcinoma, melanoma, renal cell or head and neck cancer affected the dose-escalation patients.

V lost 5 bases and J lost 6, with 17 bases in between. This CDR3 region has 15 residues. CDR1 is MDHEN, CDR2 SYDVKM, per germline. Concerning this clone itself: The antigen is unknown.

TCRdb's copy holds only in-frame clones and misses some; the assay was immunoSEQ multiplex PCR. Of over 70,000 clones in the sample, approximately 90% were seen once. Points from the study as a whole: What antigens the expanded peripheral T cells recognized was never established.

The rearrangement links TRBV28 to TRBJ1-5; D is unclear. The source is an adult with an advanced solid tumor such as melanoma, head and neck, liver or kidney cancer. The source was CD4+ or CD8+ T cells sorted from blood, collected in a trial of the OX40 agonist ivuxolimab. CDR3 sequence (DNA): TGTGCCAGCAGTGACTACCCAAGGAGCGGTCAGCCCCAGCATTTT. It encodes CASSDYPRSGQPQHF.